This TCR beta chain derives from a study of a mutant IDH1 vaccine in newly diagnosed glioma. TCRdb's table, derived via immunoSEQ multiplex PCR, lists solely in-frame clones and lacks some. The data hold some 100,000 clones, with roughly 85% observed a single time. Noted time point: baseline, week 1 (first vaccination visit). Sample treatment: pre-vaccination baseline after standard-of-care therapy. The ends were cut back, 0 bases at V and 4 bases at J, with 18 bases in the middle. The CDR3 is made up of 17 amino acids. Germline V gene sequence: CDR1 SGDLS, CDR2 YYNGEE. This sequence originates from a woman aged 45-65 years with glioma. Here the sequenced sample was PBMCs, taken from a glioma patient treated with radiotherapy, temozolomide or both. V and J are TRBV9 and TRBJ2-3; TRBD2 is a possible D gene (6 bases). In DNA, the CDR3 is TGTGCCAGCAGCGTAGCGAGTAGCGCGGGAATCCCAGATACGCAGTATTTT. Translating gives CASSVASSAGIPDTQYF.